The clone carrying this T cell receptor (beta chain) showed up many times. The data derive from a study of T cells in Graves' hyperthyroidism and ophthalmopathy. Study-wide background: Peripheral blood was taken when the disease was first diagnosed, before any treatment began.

Authors of the study amplified TCR beta CDR3 regions from RNA transcripts. When the TCR CDR3 underwent first-round RT-PCR, the HTBI primer set was used. TCRdb independently ran MiXCR on the multiplex PCR reads; one entry per CDR3 protein. This sample has hundreds of thousands of distinct CDR3 sequences, with roughly 13% found just once. The CDR3 extends over 15 amino acids. With 5 bases clipped from V and 6 bases from J, the junction kept 10 bases outside the gene matches. Germline V gene lookup returns CDR1 SGHTA and CDR2 FQGTGA. This clonotype originated in a woman aged 25 to 45 with Graves' hyperthyroidism that later progressed to Graves' ophthalmopathy. The chain couples TRBV7-3 to TRBJ2-7; 10 nucleotides agree with TRBD1. What was sequenced was blood. Written as DNA, the CDR3 is TGTGCCAGCAGCCTGAGACAGGGGGCCCTCCGCGAGCAGTACTTC. Its protein product is CASSLRQGALREQYF. Full variable domain (rest looked up from reference TRBV7-3 and TRBJ2-7): GAGVSQTPSNKVTEKGKYVELRCDPISGHTALYWYRQSLGQGPEFLIYFQGTGAADDSGLPNDRFFAVRPEGSVSTLKIQRTERGDSAVYLCASSLRQGALREQYFGPGTRLTVT.